The present T cell receptor beta chain was sequenced within a study of beta chain features in type 1 diabetes. Study context: The study found patients and healthy donors alike in age, gender and cell yields. Study outcomes and limitations: Shorter templates may be favored by PCR, equally so in patients and controls. Type 1 diabetes patients had fewer VDJ junction insertions and more deletions.

By way of CD45RO/CCR7/CD25/CD127/CD95/CD27, the CD4+ regulatory, stem cell-like memory, central memory and naive cells were sorted. Expressed TCRB transcripts were sequenced, since all the RNA that had been isolated was reverse transcribed. Profiled with immunoSEQ multiplex PCR; TCRdb holds only in-frame clones, not every one. The table lists about 210,000 clones, roughly 11% of them singletons. On this clone itself: The antigen remains undetermined.

CDR1 and CDR2 from the germline V gene are SEHNR and FQNEAQ (reference sequence). CDR3 length: 16 amino acids. The V end was cut by 6 bases, the J end by 0 bases, with 15 bases between. The sample was central memory CD4+ T cells from blood. The V and J genes are TRBV7-9 and TRBJ2-1; the D gene is possibly TRBD2 (6 bases). The sequence was collected from a man aged 18-30 years in good health. The CDR3: CASSTTVGSSYNEQFF. The CDR3 DNA sequence: TGTGCCAGCAGTACTACGGTCGGGAGCTCCTACAATGAGCAGTTCTTC.